This T cell receptor beta chain appears in the sequencing data of a study of T cells after yellow fever vaccination. TCRdb itself ran the 5' RACE reads through MiXCR, one entry per CDR3 protein. The sample includes tens of thousands of distinct CDR3 sequences, more than 6.5% of them seen just once. This CDR3 is built from 15 residues. Per the germline V gene, CDR1 is MNHEY and CDR2 is SMNVEV (reference sequence). Trimming at V came to 4 bases and at J to 6 bases, leaving 11 bases not matched to a gene. This clonotype has only a few counts. Its antigen is still unknown. Study-wide results and limits: Peaking on day 5 versus 15, the secondary response was faster but weaker.

The TCR was taken from a man younger than 35 who received the YFV17D yellow fever vaccine. The specimen comprised CD8+ T cells sorted from PBMCs, sampled roughly 46 days after the first yellow fever vaccination. The gene calls are TRBV27 and TRBJ2-7; TRBD1 aligns across 8 bases. The DNA of the CDR3 is TGTGCCAGCAGTTCACCAGGACAGGGCCCCTCCGAGCAGTACGTC. Its protein product is CASSSPGQGPSEQYV.